The 4 T cell receptor beta chains reported below all come from one sample, sequenced in a study of OX40 agonist ivuxolimab in advanced cancers. Profiling relied on immunoSEQ multiplex PCR, and the TCRdb table lists in-frame clones only, not all of them. The sample contains about 69,000 clones, 85% to 90% of which appear only once. The specimen comprised CD4+ or CD8+ T cells sorted from blood, sampled in a trial of the OX40 agonist ivuxolimab. These receptor sequences come from an adult with an advanced solid tumor such as melanoma, head and neck, liver or kidney cancer.

This chain uses TRBV5-1 with TRBJ2-4; TRBD1 matches at 9 bases. The CDR3 extends over 15 amino acids. The germline gives CDR1 SGHRS, CDR2 YFSETQ. The ends lost 5 bases at V and 6 bases at J; junction bases unmatched: 9. The CDR3 reads CASRAPGTGLNIQYF. Written as DNA, the CDR3 is TGCGCCAGCAGGGCACCGGGGACAGGGCTAAACATTCAGTACTTC.

This clone has more than one count but fewer than ten. The chain carries TRBV6-5 and TRBJ2-1, with 8 bases lining up with TRBD1. Losses at the gene ends were 4 bases for V and 7 bases for J; bases not matched to a gene: 6. CDR3 size: 14 residues. Per the germline V gene, CDR1 is MNHEY and CDR2 is SVGAGI. The CDR3 sequence: CASSSETGANEQFF. The CDR3 DNA follows: TGTGCCAGCAGTTCTGAGACAGGGGCGAATGAGCAGTTCTTC.

This chain connects TRBV4-1 to TRBJ2-5; 10 bases map to TRBD2. The end of the DNA fits TRBJ2-7 better, so the J call may be wrong. The CDR3 length is 15 residues. The germline V gene encodes CDR1 MGHRA and CDR2 YSYEKL. CDR3 loop: CASSPRTSGTYEQYF. DNA of the CDR3: TGCGCCAGCAGCCCCCGGACTAGCGGAACCTACGAGCAGTACTTC.

V usage is TRBV9 and J usage is TRBJ2-7; unclear D gene. Germline V CDR1 and CDR2: SGDLS, YYNGEE. The V end lost 0 bases, the J end lost 2 bases, and 9 bases lay between the germline ends. There are 14 residues in the CDR3. The CDR3 protein is CASSVAGPPYEQYF. Written as DNA, the CDR3 is TGTGCCAGCAGCGTAGCCGGGCCCCCCTACGAGCAGTACTTC.